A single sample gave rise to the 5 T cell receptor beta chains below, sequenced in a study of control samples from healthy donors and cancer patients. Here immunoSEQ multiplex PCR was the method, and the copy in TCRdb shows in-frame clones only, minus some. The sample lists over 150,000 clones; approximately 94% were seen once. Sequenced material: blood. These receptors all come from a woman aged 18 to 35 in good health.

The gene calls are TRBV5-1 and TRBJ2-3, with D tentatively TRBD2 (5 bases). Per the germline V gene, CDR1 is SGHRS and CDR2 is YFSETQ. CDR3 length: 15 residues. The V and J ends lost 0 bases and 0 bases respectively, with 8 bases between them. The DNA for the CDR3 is TGCGCCAGCAGCTTGGCAGCGGTTAGCACAGATACGCAGTATTTT. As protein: CASSLAAVSTDTQYF.

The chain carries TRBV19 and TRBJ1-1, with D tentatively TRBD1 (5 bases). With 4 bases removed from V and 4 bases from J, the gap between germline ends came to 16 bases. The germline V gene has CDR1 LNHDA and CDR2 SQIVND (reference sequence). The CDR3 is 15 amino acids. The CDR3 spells CASSRQGDGFTEAFF. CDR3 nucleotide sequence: TGTGCCAGTAGTAGGCAGGGTGATGGCTTCACTGAAGCTTTCTTT. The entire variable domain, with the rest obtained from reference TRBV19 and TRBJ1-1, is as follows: DGGITQSPKYLFRKEGQNVTLSCEQNLNHDAMYWYRQDPGQGLRLIYYSQIVNDFQKGDIAEGYSVSREKKESFPLTVTSAQKNPTAFYLCASSRQGDGFTEAFFGQGTRLTVV.

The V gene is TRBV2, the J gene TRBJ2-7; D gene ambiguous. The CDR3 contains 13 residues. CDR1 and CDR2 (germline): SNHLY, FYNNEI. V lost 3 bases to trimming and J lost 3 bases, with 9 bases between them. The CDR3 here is CASSDGPGYEQYF. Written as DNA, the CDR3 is TGTGCCAGCAGTGACGGTCCAGGCTACGAGCAGTACTTC.

The DNA of the CDR3 is TGTGCCAGCTCACCACCGTCCACGAACACTGAAGCTTTCTTT. It specifies CASSPPSTNTEAFF. V gene TRBV18 combines with J gene TRBJ1-1, with D hard to call. Trimming stripped 0 bases from V and 1 base from J, with 6 bases between. Per germline, CDR1 KGHSH and CDR2 LQKENI. This CDR3 has 14 residues.

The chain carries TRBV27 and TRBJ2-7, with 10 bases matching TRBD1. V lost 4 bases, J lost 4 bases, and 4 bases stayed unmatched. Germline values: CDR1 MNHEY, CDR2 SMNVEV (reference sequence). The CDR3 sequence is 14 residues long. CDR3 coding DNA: TGTGCCAGCAGTTGGGGACAGGGGTTATACGAGCAGTACTTC. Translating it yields CASSWGQGLYEQYF.